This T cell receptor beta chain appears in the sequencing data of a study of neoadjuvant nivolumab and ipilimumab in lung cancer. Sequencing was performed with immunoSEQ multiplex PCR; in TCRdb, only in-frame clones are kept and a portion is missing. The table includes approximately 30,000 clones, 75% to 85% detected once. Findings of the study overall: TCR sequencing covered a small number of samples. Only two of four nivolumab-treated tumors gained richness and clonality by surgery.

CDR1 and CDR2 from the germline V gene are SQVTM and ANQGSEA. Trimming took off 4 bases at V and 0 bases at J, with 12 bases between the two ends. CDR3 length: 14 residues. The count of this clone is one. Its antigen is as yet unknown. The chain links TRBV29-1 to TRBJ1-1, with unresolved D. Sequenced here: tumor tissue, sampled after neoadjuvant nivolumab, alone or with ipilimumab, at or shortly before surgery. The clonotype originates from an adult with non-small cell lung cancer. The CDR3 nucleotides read TGCAGCGTTGTTAGGGCCCTCATGAACACTGAAGCTTTCTTT. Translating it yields CSVVRALMNTEAFF.